This T cell receptor beta chain was recorded in a study of blood T cell repertoires in COVID-19. Whole-study context: PBMCs, B-cell-depleted T cells, or T cells were the source of the cDNA or gDNA that made up the material.

The CDR3 totals 19 residues. Germline CDR1 and CDR2: MDHEN and SYDVKM. Losses at the gene ends were 3 bases for V and 1 base for J; bases not matched to a gene: 11. Study processing details: Estimation of nucleated cell counts relied on the amplification of reference gene primers. This table comes from immunoSEQ multiplex PCR, and its TCRdb copy is limited to in-frame clones, with some not included. D and trimming come from the DNA, and the V and J calls and clone size come from that table. This table has roughly 450,000 clones, 90% appearing once. The sample was PBMCs or T cells enriched from blood (not recorded which). The sequence was obtained from a man between 18 and 35 years old who had recovered from COVID-19. The chain recombines TRBV28 with TRBJ2-1; 11 nucleotides match TRBD2. The CDR3 protein is CASSFGSGRDLVSYNEQFF. The CDR3 bases are TGTGCCAGCAGTTTCGGTAGCGGGAGGGATTTAGTATCCTACAATGAGCAGTTCTTC.